This TCR beta chain was sequenced during a study of response to subunit inactivated influenza vaccine. Study-level findings and limits: That few new T cells are recruited by each seasonal influenza vaccination was the authors' suggestion.

TCRdb called the RT-PCR reads again in MiXCR, with one record for every CDR3 protein. The table records fewer than 700,000 distinct CDR3 sequences, 10% to 15% of them present only once. This clonotype was counted only a few times. Its antigen is as yet unknown. The germline CDR1 and CDR2 sequences are SGHNT and YYREEE (reference sequence). The CDR3 sequence is 14 residues long. The V end was cut by 0 bases, the J end by 3 bases, with 10 bases between. Sequenced material: PBMCs from blood, taken roughly 48 days after vaccination. This TCR was sampled from a man in his fifties or sixties who received an inactivated influenza vaccine. V usage is TRBV5-4 and J usage is TRBJ2-7; maybe TRBD1 (6 bases). In DNA form, the CDR3 reads TGTGCCAGCAGCTTGGGTGGGGGCGTCTACGAGCAGTACTTC. It encodes CASSLGGGVYEQYF.